What follows are 25 T cell receptor beta chains derived from one specimen sequenced in a study of cytomegalovirus exposure and HLA in healthy donors. PCR was performed using 60 Vbeta and 13 Jbeta primers. This table comes from immunoSEQ multiplex PCR, and its TCRdb copy is limited to in-frame clones, with some not included. The table lists about 57,000 clones, 72% of them singletons. The specimen sequenced was PBMCs. These receptors were collected from a woman aged 45-59 years in good health and CMV-seronegative.

V gene TRBV19 combines with J gene TRBJ2-5; 12 positions agree with TRBD2. Unmatched junction bases numbered 8, after V lost 4 bases and J lost 5 bases. Germline loops: CDR1 LNHDA, CDR2 SQIVND (reference sequence). This CDR3 spans 16 amino acids. The CDR3 nucleotides are TGTGCCAGTAGTACCCTAGCGGGAGGGCCCGGGGAGACCCAGTACTTC. It codes for CASSTLAGGPGETQYF.

The chain uses TRBV21-1 and TRBJ2-1; TRBD2, the table's D call, was not compared with the DNA. TRBV21-1 is a pseudogene segment. CDR3 length: 14 amino acids. DNA for the CDR3: TGTGCCAGCAGCAAAGTCGATAGAAGTGGTGAGCAGTTCTTC. Its protein is CASSKVDRSGEQFF.

CDR3 in DNA: TGTGCCAGCAGTTTATGGGCTAGCGGGAGGATTGAGCAGTACTTC. This translates into CASSLWASGRIEQYF. The V and J genes are TRBV27 and TRBJ2-7; 11 bases are shared with TRBD2. Germline lookup yields CDR1 MNHEY and CDR2 SMNVEV (reference sequence). V dropped 1 base and J dropped 7; count of bases not matched to a gene: 6. The CDR3 has 15 residues.

This CDR3 is CASSLGLNTGELFF. CDR3 DNA sequence: TGTGCCAGCAGCTTAGGACTGAACACCGGGGAGCTGTTTTTT. J is TRBJ2-2 and V is TRBV7-9; no clear D. With 1 base removed from V and 1 base from J, the gap between germline ends came to 4 bases. There are 14 residues in the CDR3. In germline, CDR1 is SEHNR, CDR2 FQNEAQ (reference sequence). The whole variable domain, filled in from reference TRBV7-9 and TRBJ2-2, reads DTGVSQNPRHKITKRGQNVTFRCDPISEHNRLYWYRQTLGQGPEFLTYFQNEAQLEKSRLLSDRFSAERPKGSFSTLEIQRTEQGDSAMYLCASSLGLNTGELFFGEGSRLTVL.

The V call is TRBV4-2, the J call TRBJ2-5, with TRBD2 matching over 11 bases. The trim removed 0 bases at V and 5 bases at J, leaving 11 bases unmatched. This CDR3 spans 18 amino acids. Per germline, CDR1 LGHNA and CDR2 YNFKEQ. The CDR3 here is CASSQDLLAGGPEETQYF. CDR3 DNA sequence: TGTGCCAGCAGCCAAGATCTTTTAGCGGGAGGGCCCGAGGAGACCCAGTACTTC.

This clone occurred a few times. V is TRBV21-1 and J is TRBJ1-1; the table calls TRBD1, which could not be checked here. TRBV21-1 is termed a pseudogene. This CDR3 contains 16 residues. CDR3 DNA sequence: TGTGCCAGCAGCAAGGGACAGGGGGACGGTTTGACTGAAGCTTTCTTT. Protein product: CASSKGQGDGLTEAFF.

This clone was observed a few times. The rearrangement joins TRBV6-5 to TRBJ1-5; 8 nucleotides line up with TRBD1. Germline values: CDR1 MNHEY, CDR2 SVGAGI. The CDR3 spans 14 residues. Trimming at V came to 6 bases and at J to 6 bases, leaving 7 bases not matched to a gene. CDR3 loop: CASSPTGGGQPQHF. CDR3 in DNA: TGTGCCAGCAGCCCCACAGGGGGTGGTCAGCCCCAGCATTTT.

This chain links TRBV5-8 with TRBJ1-4; D uncertain. CDR3 length equals 14 residues. Trimming left V 2 bases short and J 4 bases short, with 9 bases between. Germline-derived CDR1 and CDR2 are SGHTS and YDEGEE. In DNA form, the CDR3 reads TGTGCCAGCAGCTTCCGGGTCGGTAATGAAAAACTGTTTTTT. Protein sequence: CASSFRVGNEKLFF. The complete variable domain, with remaining parts taken from reference TRBV5-8 and TRBJ1-4, reads EAGVTQSPTHLIKTRGQQATLRCSPISGHTSVYWYQQALGLGLQFLLWYDEGEERNRGNFPPRFSGRQFPNYSSELNVNALELEDSALYLCASSFRVGNEKLFFGSGTQLSVL.

In nucleotides, the CDR3 is TGCGCCAGCAGCTTTGGGGGCGGTGGCTACACCTTC. Its translation is CASSFGGGGYTF. V is TRBV5-1 and J is TRBJ1-2; D might be TRBD1 (6 bases). Germline CDR1 and CDR2: SGHRS and YFSETQ. The CDR3 runs 12 residues. V gave up 2 bases and J gave up 7 bases, with 9 bases separating them.

The chain joins TRBV11-1 to TRBJ2-3, with a weak D call TRBD1 (6 bases). The germline CDR1 and CDR2 sequences are SGHAT and FQDESV (reference sequence). The CDR3 runs to 15 residues. Trimming took 4 bases from V and 4 from J, leaving 15 bases between them. The CDR3 region is CASSWGHRAADTQYF. The CDR3 nucleotides read TGTGCCAGCAGCTGGGGACACCGGGCCGCAGATACGCAGTATTTT.

This clone was found a few times. The chain employs TRBV18 and TRBJ1-1; D is uncertain. Trimming removed 3 bases from V and 0 bases from J, with 8 bases in between. This CDR3 has 14 residues. Per the germline V gene, CDR1 is KGHSH and CDR2 is LQKENI. As DNA, the CDR3 is TGTGCCAGCTCACCCTCTCAGTTGAACACTGAAGCTTTCTTT. It translates to CASSPSQLNTEAFF.

The V gene is TRBV5-1, the J gene TRBJ2-5, with no clear D. The CDR3 has 14 residues. The V gene lost 2 bases and the J gene lost 5 bases, with 13 bases spanning the gap. CDR1 and CDR2 (germline): SGHRS, YFSETQ. The CDR3 coding sequence is TGCGCCAGCAGCTTAGACACCGGATGGGAGACCCAGTACTTC. It is translated as CASSLDTGWETQYF.

This chain joins TRBV11-2 and TRBJ1-2; maybe TRBD1 (5 bases). Germline V gene sequence: CDR1 SGHAT, CDR2 FQNNGV. V was pared by 3 bases and J by 2 bases, with 7 bases between. The CDR3 has 13 amino acids. CDR3 nucleotides: TGTGCCAGCAGCTTTGCAGGGAACTATGGCTACACCTTC. Its translation: CASSFAGNYGYTF.

The sample holds one count of this clone. This chain links TRBV20-1 with TRBJ2-5; D not resolved. From germline, CDR1 is DFQATT and CDR2 SNEGSKA (reference sequence). Deletions cut 0 bases from V and 5 bases from J, with 4 bases between. CDR3 length equals 11 residues. The chain's CDR3 is CSARDMETQYF. Written as DNA, the CDR3 is TGCAGTGCTAGAGATATGGAGACCCAGTACTTC.

The chain combines TRBV28 with TRBJ1-2, with TRBD1 matching 10 bases. With V trimmed by 4 bases and J by 4 bases, 3 bases remained unmatched. Germline CDR1 reads MDHEN; CDR2 reads SYDVKM. The CDR3 contains 14 residues. The CDR3 DNA reads as TGTGCCAGCAGTTCCGGGGACAGGGGCTATGGCTACACCTTC. This gives the protein CASSSGDRGYGYTF.

This rearrangement joins TRBV6-5 to TRBJ1-5; 8 positions agree with TRBD1. The length of the CDR3 is 14 residues. The ends lost 4 bases at V and 13 bases at J; junction bases unmatched: 12. In germline, CDR1 is MNHEY, CDR2 SVGAGI. The CDR3 sequence: CASSSRQGPKVQHF. CDR3 DNA: TGTGCCAGCAGTTCGCGACAGGGGCCGAAGGTTCAGCATTTT.

The V call is TRBV5-1, the J call TRBJ1-2, with D tentatively TRBD1 (6 bases). Germline V CDR1 and CDR2: SGHRS, YFSETQ. The V gene lost 5 bases and the J gene lost 8 bases, with 19 bases spanning the gap. CDR3 length: 14 residues. The CDR3: CASSYSGQGKGYTF. The DNA of the CDR3 is TGCGCCAGCAGTTATTCGGGGCAGGGGAAAGGCTACACCTTC.

This chain connects TRBV4-1 to TRBJ1-3, with TRBD1 matching over 8 bases. The CDR3 spans 17 residues. V lost 2 bases to trimming and J lost 0 bases; unmatched junction nucleotides: 6. The germline V gene has CDR1 MGHRA and CDR2 YSYEKL. CDR3 sequence: CASSQHQGAGSGNTIYF. As DNA, the CDR3 is TGCGCCAGCAGCCAACACCAGGGGGCCGGCTCTGGAAACACCATATATTTT.

The CDR3 bases are TGTGCCTGGAGTGGAGGCACGGGCTACGAGCAGTACTTC. It specifies CAWSGGTGYEQYF. The J gene is TRBJ2-7, the V gene TRBV30; the D is unclear. CDR3 length: 13 amino acids. CDR1 and CDR2 (germline): GTSNPN, SVGIG (reference sequence). The V and J ends lost 1 base and 3 bases respectively, with 10 bases between them. Full variable domain (outside the CDR3, taken from reference TRBV30 and TRBJ2-7): SQTIHQWPATLVQPVGSPLSLECTVEGTSNPNLYWYRQAAGRGLQLLFYSVGIGQISSEVPQNLSASRPQDRQFILSSKKLLLSDSGFYLCAWSGGTGYEQYFGPGTRLTVT.

There are a few counts of this clone. The chain is built from TRBV27 and TRBJ2-2; possible D gene TRBD2, 6 bases. The V gene lost 4 bases and the J gene lost 5 bases, with 14 bases spanning the gap. The CDR3 extends over 15 amino acids. In germline, CDR1 is MNHEY, CDR2 SMNVEV (reference sequence). DNA of the CDR3: TGTGCCAGCAGTTACCGGGACTCAGGTACCGGGGAGCTGTTTTTT. Its translation: CASSYRDSGTGELFF.

The J gene is TRBJ2-7, the V gene TRBV7-9; weak D call: TRBD2 (6 bases). Trimming removed 3 bases from V and 7 bases from J, with 25 bases in between. The length of the CDR3 is 17 residues. From germline, CDR1 is SEHNR and CDR2 FQNEAQ (reference sequence). As DNA, the CDR3 is TGTGCCAGCAGCTTTGGGGCAGGAGGAGGGGTAGGGGAGGAGCAGTACTTC. Amino acid sequence: CASSFGAGGGVGEEQYF.

DNA for the CDR3: TGTGCCAGCATCCCGGGACAGGGTTCCTACGAGCAGTACTTC. Residues: CASIPGQGSYEQYF. This rearrangement joins TRBV21-1 to TRBJ2-7; the table's TRBD1 call for D was not verified on the DNA. TRBV21-1 is labeled a pseudogene. CDR3 length equals 14 residues.

The chain links TRBV5-1 to TRBJ2-1; the D gene is possibly TRBD2 (6 bases). Per germline, CDR1 SGHRS and CDR2 YFSETQ. V was pared by 2 bases and J by 7 bases, with 10 bases between. This CDR3 region has 13 residues. Here the CDR3 reads CASSFAGSNEQFF. The CDR3 DNA follows: TGCGCCAGCAGCTTCGCCGGGAGTAATGAGCAGTTCTTC.

The genes are TRBV28 and TRBJ2-7; 9 bases line up with TRBD2. CDR1 is MDHEN and CDR2 is SYDVKM in the germline V gene. CDR3 length: 15 residues. With 3 bases clipped from V and 7 bases from J, the junction kept 10 bases outside the gene matches. CDR3 bases: TGTGCCAGCAGTTTGACTAGCGGTGCCCAGGGTGAGCAGTACTTC. Translation gives CASSLTSGAQGEQYF.

The chain employs TRBV7-9 and TRBJ2-5; 11 positions match TRBD2. Germline values: CDR1 SEHNR, CDR2 FQNEAQ (reference sequence). CDR3 length equals 15 residues. With V trimmed by 5 bases and J by 5 bases, 7 bases remained unmatched. In DNA, the CDR3 is TGTGCCAGCAGCCCAGGGGCTAGCGGGAGGGAGACCCAGTACTTC. Amino acid sequence: CASSPGASGRETQYF.